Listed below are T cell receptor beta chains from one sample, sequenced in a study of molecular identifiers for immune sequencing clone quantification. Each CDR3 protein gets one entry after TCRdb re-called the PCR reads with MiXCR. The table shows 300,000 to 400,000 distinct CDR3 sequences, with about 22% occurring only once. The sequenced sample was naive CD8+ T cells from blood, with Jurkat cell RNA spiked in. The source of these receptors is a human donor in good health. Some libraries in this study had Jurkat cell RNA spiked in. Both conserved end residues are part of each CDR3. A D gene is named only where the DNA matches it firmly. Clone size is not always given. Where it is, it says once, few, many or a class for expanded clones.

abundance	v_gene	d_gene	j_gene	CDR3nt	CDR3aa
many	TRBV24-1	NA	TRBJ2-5	TGTGCCACCAGTGAGGGGGCTGGGTACCAAGAGACCCAGTACTTC	CATSEGAGYQETQYF
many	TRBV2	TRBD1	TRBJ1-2	TGTGCCAGCAAACCGGGGACAGGGGCGATCTATGGCTACACCTTC	CASKPGTGAIYGYTF
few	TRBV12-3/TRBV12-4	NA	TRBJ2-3	TGTGCCAGCAGTTTACTAGGACGTACTAGCACAGATACGCAGTATTTT	CASSLLGRTSTDTQYF
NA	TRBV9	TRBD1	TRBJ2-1	TGTGCCAGCAGCGCAGGGACAGGGGCGGACTCCTACAATGAGCAGTTCTTC	CASSAGTGADSYNEQFF
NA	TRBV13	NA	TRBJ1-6	TGTGCCAGCAGCTTAGGTCCCCGAAGCGGTTCACCCCTCCACTTT	CASSLGPRSGSPLHF
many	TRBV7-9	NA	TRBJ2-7	TGTGCCAGCAGCGGGCGGGGTTTTGGGGAGTACCAGCGGCAGTACTTC	CASSGRGFGEYQRQYF
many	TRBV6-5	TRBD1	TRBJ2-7	TGTGCCAGCAGTTACTCGAACAGGGGCTACGAGCAGTACTTC	CASSYSNRGYEQYF
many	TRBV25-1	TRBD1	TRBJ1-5	TGTGCCAGCAGTACAAACAGGGGGCGAAATCAGCCCCAGCATTTT	CASSTNRGRNQPQHF
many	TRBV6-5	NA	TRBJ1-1	TGTGCCAGCAGTTACGGGGCTGAAGCTTTCTTT	CASSYGAEAFF
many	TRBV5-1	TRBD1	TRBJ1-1	TGCGCCAGCAGCACCACAGGGGATTTCACTGAAGCTTTCTTT	CASSTTGDFTEAFF
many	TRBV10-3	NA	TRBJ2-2	TGTGCCATCAGATTCAACCTAGGCGGGGAGCTGTTTTTT	CAIRFNLGGELFF
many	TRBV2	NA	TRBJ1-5	TGTGCCAGCAGTGCGACAGGAGAGGGGCAGCCCCAGCATTTT	CASSATGEGQPQHF
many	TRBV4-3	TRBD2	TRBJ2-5	TGCGCCAGCAGCCAACGACTAGCGGGAGGGCCGGCCGAGACCCAGTACTTC	CASSQRLAGGPAETQYF
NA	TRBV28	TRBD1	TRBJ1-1	TGTGCCAGCAGTTTGTCCCCAACAGGGGTGAACACTGAAGCTTTCTTT	CASSLSPTGVNTEAFF